The following is a TCR beta chain sequence with its context. These data originate in a study of blood T cell repertoires in COVID-19. Turning to the study itself: Acute and convalescent COVID-19 samples came from the United States, Italy and Spain. The analysed material was cDNA or gDNA that came from T cells, B-cell-depleted T cells, or PBMCs.

Produced via immunoSEQ multiplex PCR; TCRdb's table is partial and in-frame only. The sample contains 210,000 or so clones, 80% to 90% of which appear only once. Sequenced input: peripheral blood. The origin of this receptor is a man aged 25-45 years with COVID-19, enrolled during active disease.

The CDR3 sequence: CASSIGRYGYTF. As DNA, the CDR3 is TGTGCCAGTAGTATAGGTCGGTATGGCTACACCTTC. The rearrangement uses TRBV19 and TRBJ1-2; D is unclear. V dropped 1 base and J dropped 5 bases, with 5 bases sitting between them. The CDR3 length is 12 residues. Per germline, CDR1 LNHDA and CDR2 SQIVND (reference sequence).